Listed below are T cell receptor beta chains from one sample, sequenced in a study of identical twins. Each CDR3 protein is one row after TCRdb ran MiXCR on the 5' RACE reads. The sample yields about 200,000 distinct CDR3 sequences, about a tenth seen once. Source material: memory (CD45RO+) T cells sorted from blood. These receptors were taken from a young woman in good health. Both conserved end residues are part of each CDR3. Fields, in order: V gene, J gene, CDR3 protein.

>TRBV6-1|TRBJ2-7
CASPPGRQSDEQYF
>TRBV3-1|TRBJ2-3
CASGRSGDTDTQYF
>TRBV7-2|TRBJ2-7
CASSIGQGYEQYF
>TRBV12-3/TRBV12-4|TRBJ2-1
CASSLRAGMGAYNEQFF
>TRBV6-5|TRBJ2-3
CASSYSDRATDTQYF
>TRBV12-3/TRBV12-4|TRBJ1-5
CASSPYILGNQPQHF
>TRBV12-3/TRBV12-4|TRBJ2-1
CASSLNRASAYNEQFF
>TRBV5-1|TRBJ1-1
CASSLSLGEAFF
>TRBV28|TRBJ2-1
CASSAVLGLLRDNEQFF
>TRBV20-1|TRBJ2-3
CSAWKTGTSGRAVTDTQYF
>TRBV6-1|TRBJ2-3
CASGAGQGTSTDTQYF
>TRBV2|TRBJ2-5
CASRTSGVTQETQYF
>TRBV12-3/TRBV12-4|TRBJ1-3
CASNLKGAGNTIYF
>TRBV2|TRBJ2-2
CASSEASRGNTGELFF
>TRBV11-2|TRBJ2-3
CASSLGVRGTDTQYF
>TRBV20-1|TRBJ2-7
CSARDSRAEQYF
>TRBV5-1|TRBJ1-1
CASRSRSSLNTEAFF
>TRBV4-3|TRBJ2-1
CASSQENVLGNEQFF
>TRBV5-1|TRBJ2-2
CASVGPSNTGELFF
>TRBV11-2|TRBJ2-1
CASRGLASGEQFF
>TRBV7-2|TRBJ2-1
CASSLFPGGHNEQFF
>TRBV5-1|TRBJ2-1
CASSLGPSGSGGDSSYNEQFF
>TRBV20-1|TRBJ1-2
CSARRDSSYGYTF
>TRBV6-1|TRBJ1-1
CASSRQGANTEAFF
>TRBV20-1|TRBJ2-3
CSALSLLMDTQYF
>TRBV21-1|TRBJ1-2
CASSTWDSYGYTF
>TRBV5-4|TRBJ1-1
CASSQPAGRNTEAFF
>TRBV12-3/TRBV12-4|TRBJ1-6
CASSSHDTGLLHF
>TRBV2|TRBJ1-2
CASSERTVYGYTF
>TRBV20-1|TRBJ2-3
CSLWGQGTDTQYF
>TRBV20-1|TRBJ1-2
CSAQATGGYGYTF
>TRBV7-2|TRBJ2-5
CASSLRRGSETQYF
>TRBV20-1|TRBJ1-1
CSAARQGLNTEAFF
>TRBV20-1|TRBJ2-3
CSAGAAGQGLDTQYF
>TRBV4-2|TRBJ2-2
CASSQGGLETGELFF
>TRBV25-1|TRBJ2-5
CASSAAGTQETQYF
>TRBV7-9|TRBJ1-1
CASSFSTGPFIGF
>TRBV5-1|TRBJ2-3
CASSFGTSGSGGTDTQYF
>TRBV6-2/TRBV6-3|TRBJ1-1
CASSPQTESALEAFF
>TRBV11-1|TRBJ2-7
CASSFSLTSAASSYEQYF
>TRBV7-8|TRBJ2-7
CASSAVGQNYEQYF
>TRBV11-2|TRBJ2-1
CASSLGVLSYNEQFF
>TRBV4-1|TRBJ2-1
CASSQVGGLDNEQFF
>TRBV9|TRBJ2-1
CASSVGEGWQFF
>TRBV2|TRBJ2-6
CASTNPGANVLTF
>TRBV20-1|TRBJ1-1
CSANEGRETEAFF
>TRBV5-1|TRBJ1-1
CASSRLLNTEAFF
>TRBV12-5|TRBJ2-2
CASGFYPGPKTGELFF
>TRBV20-1|TRBJ1-4
CSAPKQGTNEKLFF
>TRBV20-1|TRBJ1-2
CSAQTVFRGYTF